The clone carrying this TCR beta chain appeared a few times. The sample comes from a study of blood T cell repertoires in COVID-19. Germline V CDR1 and CDR2: MNHNS, SASEGT. V was shortened by 1 base and J by 0 bases, with 13 bases between the two germline ends. This CDR3 spans 17 amino acids. Here immunoSEQ multiplex PCR was the method, and the copy in TCRdb shows in-frame clones only, minus some. The sample lists about 200,000 clones; approximately 78% were seen once. Specimen: peripheral blood. This chain connects TRBV6-1 to TRBJ2-4, with D maybe TRBD2 (5 bases). This receptor was taken from a woman between 40 and 55 years old with acute or convalescent COVID-19. CDR3 region: CASSEGEGTVAKNIQYF. The CDR3 DNA follows: TGTGCCAGCAGTGAAGGCGAGGGAACCGTAGCCAAAAACATTCAGTACTTC.